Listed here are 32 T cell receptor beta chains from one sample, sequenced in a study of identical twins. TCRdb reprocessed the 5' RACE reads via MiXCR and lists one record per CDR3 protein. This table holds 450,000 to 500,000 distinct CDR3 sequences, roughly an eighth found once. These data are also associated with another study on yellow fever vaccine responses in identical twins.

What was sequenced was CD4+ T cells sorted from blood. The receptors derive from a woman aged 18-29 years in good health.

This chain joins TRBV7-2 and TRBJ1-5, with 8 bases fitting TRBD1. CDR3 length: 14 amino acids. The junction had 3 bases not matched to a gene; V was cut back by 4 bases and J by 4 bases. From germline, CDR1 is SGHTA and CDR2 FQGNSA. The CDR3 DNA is TGTGCCAGCAGCTACGACAGGGGTAATCAGCCCCAGCATTTT. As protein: CASSYDRGNQPQHF.

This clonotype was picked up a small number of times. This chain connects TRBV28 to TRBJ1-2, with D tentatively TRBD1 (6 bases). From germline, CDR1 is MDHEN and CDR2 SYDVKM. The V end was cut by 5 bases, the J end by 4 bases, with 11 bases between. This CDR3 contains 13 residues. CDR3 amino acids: CASSGGQSYGYTF. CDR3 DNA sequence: TGTGCCAGCAGTGGTGGACAGAGCTATGGCTACACCTTC.

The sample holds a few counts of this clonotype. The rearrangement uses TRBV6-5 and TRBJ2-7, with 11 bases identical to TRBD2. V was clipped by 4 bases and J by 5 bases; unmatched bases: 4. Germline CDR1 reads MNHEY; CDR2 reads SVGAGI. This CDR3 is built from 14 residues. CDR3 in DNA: TGTGCCAGCAGTTTACTAGCGGGGGTCAACGAGCAGTACTTC. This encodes CASSLLAGVNEQYF.

CDR3 coding DNA: TGTGCCAGCAGTATCAGACTGCAGTCTTACAATGAGCAGTTCTTC. This codes for CASSIRLQSYNEQFF. The chain carries TRBV12-3 or TRBV12-4 and TRBJ2-1; unclear D gene. V was pared by 5 bases and J by 4 bases, with 15 bases between. CDR3 length equals 15 residues.

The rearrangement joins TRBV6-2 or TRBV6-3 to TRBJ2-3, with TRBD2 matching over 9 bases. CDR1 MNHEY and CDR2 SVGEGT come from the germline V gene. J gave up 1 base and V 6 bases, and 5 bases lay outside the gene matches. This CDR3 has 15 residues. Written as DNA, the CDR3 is TGTGCCAGCAGAAAAGCGGGAGGCGGCACAGATACGCAGTATTTT. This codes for CASRKAGGGTDTQYF.

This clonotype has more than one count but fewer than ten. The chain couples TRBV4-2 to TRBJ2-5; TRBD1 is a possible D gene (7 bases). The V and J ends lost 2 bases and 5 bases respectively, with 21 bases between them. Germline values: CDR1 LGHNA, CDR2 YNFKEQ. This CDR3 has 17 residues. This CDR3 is CASSQSSRLPGGETQYF. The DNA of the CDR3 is TGTGCCAGCAGCCAATCTTCCAGGCTCCCAGGGGGGGAGACCCAGTACTTC.

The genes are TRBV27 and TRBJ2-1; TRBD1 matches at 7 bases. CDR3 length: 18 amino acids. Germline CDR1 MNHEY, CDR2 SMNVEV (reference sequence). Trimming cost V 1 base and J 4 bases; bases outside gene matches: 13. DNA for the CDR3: TGTGCCAGCAGTTTATATCGGCCCAGGGGGAGAAAGTACAATGAGCAGTTCTTC. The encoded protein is CASSLYRPRGRKYNEQFF.

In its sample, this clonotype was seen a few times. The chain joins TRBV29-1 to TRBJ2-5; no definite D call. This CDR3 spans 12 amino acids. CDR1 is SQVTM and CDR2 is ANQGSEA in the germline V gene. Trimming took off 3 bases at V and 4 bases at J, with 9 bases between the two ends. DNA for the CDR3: TGCAGCGTTGACAAGGCGTTAGAGACCCAGTACTTC. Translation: CSVDKALETQYF.

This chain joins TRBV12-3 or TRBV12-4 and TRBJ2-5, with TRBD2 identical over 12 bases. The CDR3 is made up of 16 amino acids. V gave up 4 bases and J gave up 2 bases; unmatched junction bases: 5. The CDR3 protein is CASSSLAGGEQETQYF. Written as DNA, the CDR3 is TGTGCCAGCAGTTCACTAGCGGGGGGCGAACAAGAGACCCAGTACTTC.

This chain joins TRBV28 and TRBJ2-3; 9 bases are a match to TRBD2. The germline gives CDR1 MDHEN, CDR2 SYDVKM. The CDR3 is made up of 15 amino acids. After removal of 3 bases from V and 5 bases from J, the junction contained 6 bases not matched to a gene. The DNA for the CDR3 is TGTGCCAGCAGTTTTCCTAGCGGGAATGGAGATACGCAGTATTTT. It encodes CASSFPSGNGDTQYF.

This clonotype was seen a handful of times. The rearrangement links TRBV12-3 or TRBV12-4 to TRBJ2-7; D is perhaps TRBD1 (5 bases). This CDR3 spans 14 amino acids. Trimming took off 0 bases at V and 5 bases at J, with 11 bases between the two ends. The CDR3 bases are TGTGCCAGCAGTTTAGCGGGGCGGTCCCACGAGCAGTACTTC. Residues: CASSLAGRSHEQYF.

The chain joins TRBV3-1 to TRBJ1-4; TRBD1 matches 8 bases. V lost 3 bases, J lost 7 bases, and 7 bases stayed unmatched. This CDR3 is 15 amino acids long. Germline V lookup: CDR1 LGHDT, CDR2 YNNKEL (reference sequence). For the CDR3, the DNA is TGTGCCAGCAGCCAGATAACAGGGGGTGGTGAAAAACTGTTTTTT. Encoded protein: CASSQITGGGEKLFF.

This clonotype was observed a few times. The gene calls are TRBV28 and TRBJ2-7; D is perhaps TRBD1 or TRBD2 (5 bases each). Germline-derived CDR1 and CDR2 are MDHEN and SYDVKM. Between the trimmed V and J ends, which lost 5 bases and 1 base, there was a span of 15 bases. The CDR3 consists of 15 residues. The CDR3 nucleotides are TGTGCCAGCAGTCCCTGGGGGTGGGATTCCTACGAGCAGTACTTC. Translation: CASSPWGWDSYEQYF.

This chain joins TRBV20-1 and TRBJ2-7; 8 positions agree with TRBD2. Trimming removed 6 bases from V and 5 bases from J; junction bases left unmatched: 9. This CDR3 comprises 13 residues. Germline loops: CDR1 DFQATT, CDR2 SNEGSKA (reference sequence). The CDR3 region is CSAPGTSPHEQYF. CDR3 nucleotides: TGCAGTGCCCCTGGGACTAGTCCTCACGAGCAGTACTTC.

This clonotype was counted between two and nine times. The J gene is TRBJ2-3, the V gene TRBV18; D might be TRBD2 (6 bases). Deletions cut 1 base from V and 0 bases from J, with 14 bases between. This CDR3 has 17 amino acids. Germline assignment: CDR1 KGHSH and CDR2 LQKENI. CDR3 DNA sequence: TGTGCCAGCTCACCACTGCTGCTAGCGCTTAGCACAGATACGCAGTATTTT. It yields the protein CASSPLLLALSTDTQYF.

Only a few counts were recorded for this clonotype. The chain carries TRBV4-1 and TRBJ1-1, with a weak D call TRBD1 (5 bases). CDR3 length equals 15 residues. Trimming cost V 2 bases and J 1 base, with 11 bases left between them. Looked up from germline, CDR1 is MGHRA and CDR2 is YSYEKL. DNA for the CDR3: TGCGCCAGCAGCCAAATTCTCGACAGGAACACTGAAGCTTTCTTT. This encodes CASSQILDRNTEAFF.

CDR3 nucleotides: TGTGCCAGCACCCCCGATACGACAACGCAGTATTTT. Its translation: CASTPDTTTQYF. V and J are TRBV7-2 and TRBJ2-3; D uncertain. Germline values: CDR1 SGHTA, CDR2 FQGNSA. The V gene lost 7 bases and the J gene lost 9 bases, with 14 bases spanning the gap. CDR3 length equals 12 residues. The entire variable domain, with the rest obtained from reference TRBV7-2 and TRBJ2-3, is as follows: GAGVSQSPSNKVTEKGKDVELRCDPISGHTALYWYRQSLGQGLEFLIYFQGNSAPDKSGLPSDRFSAERTGGSVSTLTIQRTQQEDSAVYLCASTPDTTTQYFGPGTRLTVL.

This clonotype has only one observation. CDR3 nucleotides: TGCAGTGCTAGAGATTTCACTAGCGGGAGGTACAATGAGCAGTTCTTC. Residues: CSARDFTSGRYNEQFF. This rearrangement joins TRBV20-1 to TRBJ2-1; TRBD2 agrees at 12 bases. Trimming cost V 0 bases and J 4 bases; bases outside gene matches: 4. This CDR3 has 16 residues. Per the germline V gene, CDR1 is DFQATT and CDR2 is SNEGSKA (reference sequence).

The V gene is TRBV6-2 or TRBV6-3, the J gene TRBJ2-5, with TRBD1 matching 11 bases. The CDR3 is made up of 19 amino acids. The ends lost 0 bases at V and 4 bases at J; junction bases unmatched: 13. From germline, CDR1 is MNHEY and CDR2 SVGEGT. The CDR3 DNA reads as TGTGCCAGCAGTTACTCCGGGACAGGGGGGCGCCAGGGGACAGAGACCCAGTACTTC. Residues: CASSYSGTGGRQGTETQYF.

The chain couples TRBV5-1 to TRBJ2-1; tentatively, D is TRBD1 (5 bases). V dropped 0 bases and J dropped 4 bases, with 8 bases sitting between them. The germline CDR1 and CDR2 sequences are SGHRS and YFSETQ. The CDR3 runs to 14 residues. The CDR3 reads CASSLGGEYNEQFF. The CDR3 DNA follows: TGCGCCAGCAGCTTGGGGGGCGAATACAATGAGCAGTTCTTC.

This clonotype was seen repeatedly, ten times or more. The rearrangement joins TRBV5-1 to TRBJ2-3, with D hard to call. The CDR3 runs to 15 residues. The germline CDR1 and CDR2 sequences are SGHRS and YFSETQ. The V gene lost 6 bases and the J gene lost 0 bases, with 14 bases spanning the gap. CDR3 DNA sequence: TGCGCCAGCACCCGGGCTGGATCTAGCACAGATACGCAGTATTTT. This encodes CASTRAGSSTDTQYF.

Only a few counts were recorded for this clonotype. Written as DNA, the CDR3 is TGTGCCAGCAGCTCGCTAGCGACCAAGGGAGATACGCAGTATTTT. Residues: CASSSLATKGDTQYF. The gene calls are TRBV14 and TRBJ2-3; possibly TRBD2 for D (6 bases). The CDR3 covers 15 residues. Per the germline V gene, CDR1 is SGHDN and CDR2 is FVKESK. With 5 bases removed from V and 5 bases from J, the gap between germline ends came to 17 bases.

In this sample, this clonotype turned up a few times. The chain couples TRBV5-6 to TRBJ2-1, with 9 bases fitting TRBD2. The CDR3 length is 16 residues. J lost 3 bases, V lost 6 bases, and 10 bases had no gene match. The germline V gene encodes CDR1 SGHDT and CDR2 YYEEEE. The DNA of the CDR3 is TGTGCCAGCACCCCCCTTAGCGGGAGTTTCTACAATGAGCAGTTCTTC. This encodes CASTPLSGSFYNEQFF.

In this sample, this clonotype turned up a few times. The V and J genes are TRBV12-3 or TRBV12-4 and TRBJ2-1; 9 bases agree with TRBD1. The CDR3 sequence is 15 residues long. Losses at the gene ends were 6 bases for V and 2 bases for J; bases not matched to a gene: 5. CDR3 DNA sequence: TGTGCCAGCAGACCCGGGACAGGGACCTACAATGAGCAGTTCTTC. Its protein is CASRPGTGTYNEQFF.

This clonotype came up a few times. The CDR3: CASSREGRSTDTQYF. The CDR3 DNA follows: TGCGCCAGCAGCAGGGAGGGCCGGAGCACAGATACGCAGTATTTT. V is TRBV4-1 and J is TRBJ2-3; TRBD2 agrees at 7 bases. This CDR3 is 15 amino acids long. V lost 5 bases and J lost 0; bases outside the gene matches: 5. Germline CDR1 and CDR2: MGHRA and YSYEKL.

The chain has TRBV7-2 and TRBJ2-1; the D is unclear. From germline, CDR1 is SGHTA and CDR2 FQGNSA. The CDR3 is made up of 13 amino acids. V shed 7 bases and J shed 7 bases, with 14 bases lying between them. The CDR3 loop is CASNPPPGNEQFF. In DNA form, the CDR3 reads TGTGCCAGCAACCCCCCCCCTGGAAATGAGCAGTTCTTC.

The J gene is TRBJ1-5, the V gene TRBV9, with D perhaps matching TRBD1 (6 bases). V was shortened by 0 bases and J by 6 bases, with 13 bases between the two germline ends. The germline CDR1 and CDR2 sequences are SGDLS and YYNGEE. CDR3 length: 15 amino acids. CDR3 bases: TGTGCCAGCAGCGTAGCGGACAGTGACCCTCAGCCCCAGCATTTT. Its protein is CASSVADSDPQPQHF.

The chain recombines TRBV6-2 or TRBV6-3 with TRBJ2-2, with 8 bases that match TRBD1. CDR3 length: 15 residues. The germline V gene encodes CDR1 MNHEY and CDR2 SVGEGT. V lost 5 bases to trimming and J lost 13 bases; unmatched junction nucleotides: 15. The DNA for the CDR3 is TGTGCCAGCAGTAAAGGGGACAGGAATCCCGACGCGCTGTTTTTT. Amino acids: CASSKGDRNPDALFF.

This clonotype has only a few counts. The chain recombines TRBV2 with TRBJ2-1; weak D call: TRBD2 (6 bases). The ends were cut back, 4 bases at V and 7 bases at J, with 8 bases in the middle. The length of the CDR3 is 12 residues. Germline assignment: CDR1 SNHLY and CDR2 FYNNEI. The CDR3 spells CASSVRGNEQFF. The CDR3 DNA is TGTGCCAGCAGTGTGCGGGGAAATGAGCAGTTCTTC.

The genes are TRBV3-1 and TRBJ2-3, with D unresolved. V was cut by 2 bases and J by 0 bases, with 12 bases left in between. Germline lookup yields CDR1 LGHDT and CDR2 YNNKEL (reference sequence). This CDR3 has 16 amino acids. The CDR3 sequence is CASSQLTRPSTDTQYF. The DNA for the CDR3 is TGTGCCAGCAGCCAATTGACGCGGCCTAGCACAGATACGCAGTATTTT.

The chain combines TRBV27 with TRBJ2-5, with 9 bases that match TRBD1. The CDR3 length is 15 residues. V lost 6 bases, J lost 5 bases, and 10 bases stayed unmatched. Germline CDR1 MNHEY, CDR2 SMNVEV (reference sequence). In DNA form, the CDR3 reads TGTGCCAGCAGGGACAGGGGAGGGGTCGGGGAGACCCAGTACTTC. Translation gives CASRDRGGVGETQYF.

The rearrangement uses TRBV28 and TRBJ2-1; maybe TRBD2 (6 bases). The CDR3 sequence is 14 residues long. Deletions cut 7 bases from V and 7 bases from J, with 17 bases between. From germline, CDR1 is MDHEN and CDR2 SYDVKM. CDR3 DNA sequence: TGTGCCAGCACCATAGGGAGGAGCTGGAATGAGCAGTTCTTC. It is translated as CASTIGRSWNEQFF.